Listed here are 3 T cell receptor beta chains from one sample, sequenced in a study of OX40 agonist ivuxolimab in advanced cancers. Repertoires were generated with immunoSEQ multiplex PCR, while TCRdb's copy carries only in-frame clones and drops some. The sample includes 65,000 to 85,000 clones, about 92% seen only once; the top ten take more than 0.15%. The sequencing here drew on CD4+ or CD8+ T cells sorted from blood, taken in a trial of the OX40 agonist ivuxolimab. These receptors all stem from an adult with an advanced solid tumor such as melanoma, head and neck, liver or kidney cancer.

The gene calls are TRBV5-4 and TRBJ1-3, with a weak D call TRBD1 (5 bases). Germline V gene data show CDR1 as SGHNT and CDR2 as YYREEE (reference sequence). This CDR3 is built from 16 residues. Trimming pared 4 bases from V and 4 bases from J, leaving 18 bases between. The CDR3 spells CASSAGTPDSGNTIYF. CDR3 DNA sequence: TGTGCCAGCAGCGCCGGGACGCCGGATTCGGGAAACACCATATATTTT.

This chain joins TRBV6-1 and TRBJ2-1, with unresolved D. V shed 2 bases and J shed 4 bases, with 15 bases lying between them. Germline V gives CDR1 MNHNS, CDR2 SASEGT. CDR3 length: 16 residues. CDR3 sequence reads: CASSENPLLGYNEQFF. CDR3 in DNA: TGTGCCAGCAGTGAAAACCCTCTTTTGGGGTACAATGAGCAGTTCTTC.

The chain is built from TRBV2 and TRBJ2-5; D is ambiguous. CDR1 is SNHLY and CDR2 is FYNNEI in the germline V gene. V lost 5 bases and J 1 base, leaving 11 bases between the germline ends. The CDR3 sequence is 14 residues long. Here the CDR3 reads CASSKGFVQETQYF. The CDR3 bases are TGTGCCAGCAGTAAGGGTTTTGTCCAAGAGACCCAGTACTTC.